The T cell receptor (beta chain) described here comes from a study of blood T cell repertoires in COVID-19. Study-wide context: Samples representing acute and convalescent COVID-19 were sourced from the United States, Italy and Spain. Sources were T cells, B-cell-depleted T cells, or PBMCs; the material itself was cDNA or gDNA.

Clinical history as reported by participants underpinned cohort assignment. Germline loops: CDR1 ENHRY, CDR2 SYGVKD. The ends lost 0 bases at V and 2 bases at J; junction bases unmatched: 4. The CDR3 extends over 15 amino acids. Method: immunoSEQ multiplex PCR; TCRdb's copy keeps in-frame clones and lacks some. The data show 230,000 or so clones, around 88% seen once. The specimen was PBMCs or T cells enriched from blood (not recorded which). The sequence derives from a woman between 45 and 60 years old with acute COVID-19. The rearrangement links TRBV10-3 to TRBJ2-7, with 7 positions matching TRBD1. The CDR3 DNA reads TGTGCCATCAGTGAGTCAGGTCAGGGGGCCTACGAGCAGTACTTC. It encodes CAISESGQGAYEQYF.